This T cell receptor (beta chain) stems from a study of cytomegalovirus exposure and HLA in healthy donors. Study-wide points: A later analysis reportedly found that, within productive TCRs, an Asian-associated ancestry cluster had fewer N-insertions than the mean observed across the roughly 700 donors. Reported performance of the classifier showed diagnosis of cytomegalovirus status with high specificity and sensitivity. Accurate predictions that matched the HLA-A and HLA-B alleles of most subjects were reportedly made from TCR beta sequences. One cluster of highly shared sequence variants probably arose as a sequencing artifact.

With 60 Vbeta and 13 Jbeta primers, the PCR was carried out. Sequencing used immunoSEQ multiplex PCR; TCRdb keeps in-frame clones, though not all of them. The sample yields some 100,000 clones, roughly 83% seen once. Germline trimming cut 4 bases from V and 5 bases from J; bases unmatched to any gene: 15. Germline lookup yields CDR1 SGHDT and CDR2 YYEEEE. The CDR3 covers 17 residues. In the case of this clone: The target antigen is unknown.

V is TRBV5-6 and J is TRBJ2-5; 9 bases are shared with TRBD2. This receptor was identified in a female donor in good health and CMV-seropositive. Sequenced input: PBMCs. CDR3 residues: CASSLGPALAGRETQYF. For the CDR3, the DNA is TGTGCCAGCAGCCTGGGGCCGGCCCTAGCGGGGAGGGAGACCCAGTACTTC.